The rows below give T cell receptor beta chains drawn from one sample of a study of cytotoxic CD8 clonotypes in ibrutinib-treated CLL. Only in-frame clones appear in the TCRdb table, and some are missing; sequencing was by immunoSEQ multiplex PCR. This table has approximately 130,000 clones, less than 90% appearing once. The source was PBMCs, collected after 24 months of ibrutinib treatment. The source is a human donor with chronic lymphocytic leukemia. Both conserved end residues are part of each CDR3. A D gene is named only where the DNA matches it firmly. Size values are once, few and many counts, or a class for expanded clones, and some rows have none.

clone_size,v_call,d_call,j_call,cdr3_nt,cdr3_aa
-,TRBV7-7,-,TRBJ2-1,TGTGCCAGCAGCCAGGGGAGGGGGCCGTACAATGAGCAGTTCTTC,CASSQGRGPYNEQFF
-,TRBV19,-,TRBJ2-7,TGTGCCAGTAGTATTCGTCCAGGGGCCTACGAGCAGTACTTC,CASSIRPGAYEQYF
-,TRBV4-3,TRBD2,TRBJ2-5,TGCGCCAGCAGCCAAGGTCTAGCGGGGATTCAAGAGACCCAGTACTTC,CASSQGLAGIQETQYF
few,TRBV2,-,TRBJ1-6,TGTGCCAGCACCGGGGACCCTCTCAATTCACCCCTCCACTTT,CASTGDPLNSPLHF
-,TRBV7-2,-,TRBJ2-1,TGTGCCAGCAGCCGATCCCTCGGGATCAATCACAATGAGCAGTTCTTC,CASSRSLGINHNEQFF
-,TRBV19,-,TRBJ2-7,TGTGCCAGTAGTCCCGGGGGACAGCGGGGCCTCTACGAGCAGTACTTC,CASSPGGQRGLYEQYF
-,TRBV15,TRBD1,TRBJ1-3,TGTGCCACCAGCAGAGGAGGACAGGGTGAGAACACCATATATTTT,CATSRGGQGENTIYF
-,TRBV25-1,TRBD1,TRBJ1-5,TGTGCCAGCAGTGACTCGACAGGGCTAGGCAATCAGCCCCAGCATTTT,CASSDSTGLGNQPQHF
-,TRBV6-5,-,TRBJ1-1,TGTGCCAGCAGTTACGAGTGGCCGGGGGGGGACACTGAAGCTTTCTTT,CASSYEWPGGDTEAFF
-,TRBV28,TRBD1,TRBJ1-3,TGTGCCAGCAGTTTAAGGGCAGGGGGCCGTGGAAACACCATATATTTT,CASSLRAGGRGNTIYF
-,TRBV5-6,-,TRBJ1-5,TGTGCCAGCAGTATGGCGGGTGCCAATCAGCCCCAGCATTTT,CASSMAGANQPQHF
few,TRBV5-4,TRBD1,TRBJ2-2,TGTGCCAGCAGCTCGGGTCAGGGGGCCACCACCGGGGAGCTGTTTTTT,CASSSGQGATTGELFF
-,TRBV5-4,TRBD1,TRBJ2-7,TGTGCCAGCAGCTCCAGACAGGGACATGACGAGCAGTACTTC,CASSSRQGHDEQYF